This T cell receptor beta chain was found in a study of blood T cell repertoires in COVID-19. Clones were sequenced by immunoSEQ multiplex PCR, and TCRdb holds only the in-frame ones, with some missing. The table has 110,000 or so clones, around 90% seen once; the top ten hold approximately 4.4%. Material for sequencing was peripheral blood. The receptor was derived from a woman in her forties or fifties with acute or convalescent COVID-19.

CDR3 protein: CASSPGNQESPLHF. Here the CDR3 DNA reads TGTGCCAGCAGCCCAGGGAATCAGGAGTCACCCCTCCACTTT. The rearrangement links TRBV7-2 to TRBJ1-6, with D tentatively TRBD1 (5 bases). Trimming stripped 5 bases from V and 10 bases from J, with 15 bases between. Germline loops: CDR1 SGHTA, CDR2 FQGNSA. CDR3 length: 14 residues. Combining the CDR3 with reference TRBV7-2 and TRBJ1-6 gives the whole variable domain GAGVSQSPSNKVTEKGKDVELRCDPISGHTALYWYRQSLGQGLEFLIYFQGNSAPDKSGLPSDRFSAERTGGSVSTLTIQRTQQEDSAVYLCASSPGNQESPLHFGNGTRLTVT.